These T cell receptor beta chains were read from a single sample in a study of blood T cells in healthy people across ages. TCRdb passed the 5' RACE reads through MiXCR, listing each CDR3 protein once. There are over 1,500,000 distinct CDR3 sequences in the sample; roughly two fifths occur only once, and 20% to 25% lies in the top ten. Sequenced material: blood. The receptors were gathered from a human donor in good health. Each CDR3 is given with its conserved first and last residue. The D gene is left open where the match is weak. Only some rows state a clone size, as once, few, many or a class for expanded clones.

V gene	J gene	D gene	clone size	CDR3 DNA	CDR3 protein
TRBV3-1	TRBJ2-5	.	.	TGTGCCAGCAGACCAGGAGAGAACCAAGAGACCCAGTACTTC	CASRPGENQETQYF
TRBV6-6	TRBJ2-3	.	.	TGTGCCGGCAGTTCGGGACCTCCCGGCTCCGGCACAGATACGCAGTATTTT	CAGSSGPPGSGTDTQYF
TRBV4-3	TRBJ2-7	TRBD1	.	TGCGCCAGCAGCCAAGACGCGACAGGGCTATACGAGCAGTACTTC	CASSQDATGLYEQYF
TRBV16	TRBJ1-4	.	.	TGTGCCAGCAGCCCCTATTCTGGGCAGTTTAATGAAAAACTGTTTTTT	CASSPYSGQFNEKLFF
TRBV20-1	TRBJ1-2	.	.	TGCAGTGCTAGTCTTCAGGGAAACTATGGCTACACCTTC	CSASLQGNYGYTF
TRBV4-3	TRBJ1-2	.	.	TGCGCCAGCAGCCAAGTTTTGGGTCGATATGGCTACACCTTC	CASSQVLGRYGYTF
TRBV29-1	TRBJ2-5	.	.	TGCAGCGTTGGCCCGAACCTTCAAGAGACCCAGGACTTC	CSVGPNLQETQDF
TRBV10-3	TRBJ1-6	.	.	TGTGCCATCAGCGGGACACCCGATATCTCACCCCTCCACTTT	CAISGTPDISPLHF
TRBV4-3	TRBJ2-5	TRBD1	few	TGCGCCAGCAGCCCCCTTTTCGACAGGGTAGAGGAGACCCAGTACTTC	CASSPLFDRVEETQYF
TRBV6-5	TRBJ2-7	.	few	TGTGCCAGCAGTTTCTTACGGCAGGGGTACGAGCAGTACTTC	CASSFLRQGYEQYF
TRBV20-1	TRBJ1-1	.	once	TGCAGTGCTAGTGTGCAGAACACTGAAGCTTTCTTT	CSASVQNTEAFF
TRBV6-2/TRBV6-3	TRBJ2-3	TRBD1	.	TGTGCCAGCAACCTGGGACAGGTGACAGATACGCAGTATTTT	CASNLGQVTDTQYF
TRBV4-1	TRBJ1-2	TRBD1	few	TGCGCCAGCAGCCACCCCCCGACAGGGGGGAACTATGGCTACACCTTC	CASSHPPTGGNYGYTF
TRBV29-1	TRBJ1-4	TRBD1	.	TGCAGCGTTGGGACAGGAGAAAAACTGTTTTTT	CSVGTGEKLFF
TRBV6-2/TRBV6-3	TRBJ1-1	.	few	TGTGCCAGCAGTTACTCGTGGACTGAAGCTTTCTTT	CASSYSWTEAFF
TRBV10-3	TRBJ2-5	.	.	TGTGCCATCAGTGTTGGCGGGCTGTCGATGGGGGAGACCCAGTACTTC	CAISVGGLSMGETQYF
TRBV20-1	TRBJ2-3	TRBD1	once	TGCAGTGCTAGAGATTGGGACAGGAACACAGATACGCAGTATTTT	CSARDWDRNTDTQYF
TRBV27	TRBJ1-4	.	few	TGTGCCAGCAGTTTATCGCCGAACACAGGTGAAAAACTGTTTTTT	CASSLSPNTGEKLFF
TRBV28	TRBJ2-7	TRBD1	few	TGTGCCAGCAACCGAGCACCGGGACAGGAACCCTACGAGCAGTACTTC	CASNRAPGQEPYEQYF
TRBV3-1	TRBJ2-2	.	.	TGTGTCAGCAGCCCCGTCCTGGGGACCGGGGAGCTGTTTTTT	CVSSPVLGTGELFF
TRBV7-2	TRBJ2-7	.	.	TGTGCCAGCAGCATCAACAGGGATTGGCCTGGTTACGAGCAGTACTTC	CASSINRDWPGYEQYF
TRBV7-2	TRBJ2-2	TRBD1	.	TGTGCCAGTAGCTTAGCTGGGGCACAGGGGGCCGCCGGGGAGCTGTTTTTT	CASSLAGAQGAAGELFF
TRBV6-2/TRBV6-3	TRBJ1-5	.	once	TGTGCCAGCAGTCTACTTTTCGACAGACCTGATCAGCCCCAGCATTTT	CASSLLFDRPDQPQHF
TRBV24-1	TRBJ1-5	.	.	TGTGCCACCAGGACCAGCGGGGGGATGTATAGCAATCAGCCCCAGCATTTT	CATRTSGGMYSNQPQHF
TRBV4-3	TRBJ1-5	.	.	TGCGCCAGCAGCCAAGATATTCGGCCCAGGCTAAATCAGCCCCAGCATTTT	CASSQDIRPRLNQPQHF